These T cell receptor beta chains were read from a single sample in a study of breast tumors, draining lymph nodes, adjacent tissues. TCRdb reprocessed the multiplex PCR reads via MiXCR and lists one record per CDR3 protein. The profile shows some 230,000 distinct CDR3 sequences, under 40% of them singletons. Sequenced material: axillary lymph node tissue. The receptors derive from a female donor with breast cancer. Some clones in this sample may be carry-over from other donors' samples. CDR3s include the opening cysteine and the closing phenylalanine or tryptophan. The D gene is left open where the match is weak. Expanded clones get a size class; other rows say once, few or many, or leave the size out.

NA	TRBV2	TRBJ2-1	NA	CASSPFHRTSGKQFF	TGTGCCAGCAGCCCCTTCCACCGGACATCTGGAAAGCAGTTCTTC
many	TRBV11-2	TRBJ2-1	NA	CASSLASSNEQFF	TGTGCCAGCAGCTTAGCCTCATCAAATGAGCAGTTCTTC
many	TRBV2	TRBJ2-7	TRBD2	CASSRSRLAGNEQYF	TGTGCCAGCAGTCGATCACGGCTAGCGGGAAACGAGCAGTACTTC
NA	TRBV20-1	TRBJ2-3	TRBD2	CSASAGGTQYF	TGCAGTGCTTCTGCGGGGGGTACGCAGTATTTT
many	TRBV6-6	TRBJ2-7	NA	CASSHGGGHEQYF	TGTGCCAGCAGTCACGGTGGGGGACACGAGCAGTACTTC
few	TRBV18	TRBJ2-1	NA	CASSPDYLNEQFF	TGTGCCAGCTCACCCGACTACCTCAATGAGCAGTTCTTC
many	TRBV7-2	TRBJ2-1	TRBD2	CASSLIGGGQYEQFF	TGTGCCAGCAGCTTAATCGGCGGGGGGCAGTATGAGCAGTTCTTC
many	TRBV4-3	TRBJ1-2	NA	CASSQAIMGSANYGYTF	TGCGCCAGCAGCCAAGCCATCATGGGGTCAGCTAACTATGGCTACACCTTC
many	TRBV25-1	TRBJ2-3	NA	CASSDPRGTDTQYF	TGTGCCAGCAGTGACCCGAGGGGCACAGATACGCAGTATTTT
many	TRBV14	TRBJ2-7	NA	CASSQRAGTSYEQYF	TGTGCCAGCAGCCAAAGGGCAGGCACCTCCTACGAGCAGTACTTC
many	TRBV25-1	TRBJ2-3	TRBD2	CASSESLAGGADTQYF	TGTGCCAGCAGTGAATCCCTAGCGGGCGGGGCAGATACGCAGTATTTT
many	TRBV4-1	TRBJ2-7	NA	CASSPSGGYEQYF	TGCGCCAGCAGCCCCTCTGGGGGGTACGAGCAGTACTTC
many	TRBV2	TRBJ2-2	TRBD1	CASSRTRTGVPGELFF	TGTGCCAGCAGTCGGACGCGGACAGGGGTGCCCGGGGAGCTGTTTTTT
few	TRBV7-3	TRBJ2-1	NA	CASSLQSRGRYNEQFF	TGTGCCAGCAGCTTACAGTCACGGGGAAGATACAATGAGCAGTTCTTC
many	TRBV11-3	TRBJ2-3	TRBD1	CASSVEGTGISDTQYF	TGTGCCAGCAGCGTAGAGGGGACAGGGATTTCAGATACGCAGTATTTT
NA	TRBV19	TRBJ2-7	TRBD2	CASTKTSGRAYEQYF	TGTGCCAGTACTAAGACTAGCGGGAGGGCCTACGAGCAGTACTTC
many	TRBV28	TRBJ1-5	NA	CASRPRRPGTSSNQPQHF	TGTGCCAGCAGACCCCGAAGACCCGGGACGAGTAGCAATCAGCCCCAGCATTTT
NA	TRBV7-6	TRBJ1-2	NA	CASSIYLCSTEPGSGYTF	NA
NA	TRBV2	TRBJ1-6	TRBD1	CASSETATGEAPLHF	TGTGCCAGCAGTGAAACCGCGACAGGGGAAGCACCCCTCCACTTT
NA	TRBV6-5	TRBJ1-6	TRBD1	CASSHPGTGRNSPLHF	TGTGCCAGCAGTCACCCCGGGACAGGTCGAAATTCACCCCTCCACTTT
NA	TRBV2	TRBJ2-3	TRBD2	CASSPDLAGEYEQYF	TGTGCCAGCTCCCCAGATCTAGCGGGAGAATATGAGCAGTATTTT
NA	TRBV5-1	TRBJ2-4	NA	CASSLAGSNIQYF	TGCGCCAGCAGCTTGGCCGGATCTAACATTCAGTACTTC
many	TRBV24-1	TRBJ2-1	NA	CATSDSPGPRAYNEQFF	TGTGCCACCAGTGATTCGCCGGGACCGAGGGCTTACAATGAGCAGTTCTTC
many	TRBV19	TRBJ2-6	NA	CATKQNSGANVLTF	TGTGCCACCAAACAGAACTCTGGGGCCAACGTCCTGACTTTC
many	TRBV2	TRBJ1-6	NA	CASRVRPNSPLHF	TGTGCCAGCAGAGTCCGGCCCAATTCACCCCTCCACTTT
NA	TRBV2	TRBJ2-6	TRBD2	CASSRQLAGVGANVLTF	TGCGCCAGCAGCCGCCAACTAGCGGGAGTTGGGGCCAACGTCCTGACTTTC
NA	TRBV7-7	TRBJ1-6	TRBD1	CASSFTITGQGLSPLHF	TGTGCTAGCAGTTTCACCATAACCGGACAGGGACTCTCACCCCTCCACTTT
many	TRBV2	TRBJ2-6	NA	CASRKRLLGSGANVLTF	TGTGCCAGCAGAAAGCGCCTTCTAGGTAGTGGGGCCAACGTCCTGACTTTC
NA	TRBV4-1	TRBJ2-1	NA	CASSRSLSPSSYNEQFF	TGCGCCAGCAGCCGTAGCCTTTCCCCGTCCTCCTACAATGAGCAGTTCTTC
many	TRBV29-1	TRBJ1-4	TRBD1	CSVATGGGEKLFF	TGCAGCGTTGCGACAGGGGGTGGGGAAAAACTGTTTTTT
many	TRBV4-2	TRBJ2-1	NA	CASSQTGSTAFNEQFF	TGTGCCAGCAGCCAAACCGGGTCTACAGCGTTCAATGAGCAGTTCTTC
large	TRBV9	TRBJ1-2	TRBD1	CASSVGTGGNYGYTF	TGTGCCAGCAGCGTTGGGACAGGGGGCAACTATGGCTACACCTTC
NA	TRBV29-1	TRBJ2-1	NA	CSAIAGSKEQFF	TGCAGCGCTATAGCAGGGTCTAAGGAGCAGTTCTTC
NA	TRBV4-2	TRBJ1-4	NA	CASSQESTGTEKLFF	TGTGCCAGCAGCCAAGAAAGCACAGGGACTGAAAAACTGTTTTTT
NA	TRBV28	TRBJ1-2	NA	CASSFRQKVQGYTF	TGTGCCAGCAGTTTTCGGCAGAAGGTCCAGGGCTACACCTTC
many	TRBV7-2	TRBJ2-7	NA	CASSLVGGGAGYEQYF	TGTGCCAGCAGCTTAGTGGGCGGGGGCGCGGGTTACGAGCAGTACTTC
many	TRBV24-1	TRBJ2-1	TRBD2	CATSDPLAGNNEQFF	TGTGCCACCAGTGATCCCCTAGCGGGTAACAATGAGCAGTTCTTC
NA	TRBV5-4	TRBJ2-6	TRBD2	CASSPRTSGRPSGANVLTF	TGTGCCAGCAGTCCTAGGACTAGCGGGAGGCCCAGCGGGGCCAACGTCCTGACTTTC
NA	TRBV7-7	TRBJ2-5	TRBD2	CASSLGSIIAGGLETQYF	TGTGCCAGCAGCTTGGGGTCGATTATAGCGGGGGGGCTCGAGACCCAGTACTTC
NA	TRBV25-1	TRBJ2-3	TRBD2	CASSERSGSADTQYF	TGTGCCAGCAGTGAGAGAAGCGGGAGCGCAGATACGCAGTATTTT
many	TRBV7-2	TRBJ2-5	NA	CASSGQLMAQYF	TGTGCCAGCAGCGGACAGTTGATGGCCCAGTACTTC
once	TRBV2	TRBJ2-6	TRBD1	CASNVRTGAGANVLTF	TGTGCCAGCAACGTACGGACAGGGGCTGGGGCCAACGTCCTGACTTTC
many	TRBV7-2	TRBJ2-5	TRBD1	CASSLTGGPLYF	TGTGCCAGCAGCCTCACAGGGGGCCCACTGTACTTC
NA	TRBV9	TRBJ2-1	TRBD2	CASSVTSGRIDEQFF	TGTGCCAGCAGCGTGACTAGCGGGAGGATTGATGAGCAGTTCTTC
NA	TRBV20-1	TRBJ2-1	TRBD2	CSASGGGNEQFF	TGCAGTGCTAGCGGGGGGGGCAATGAGCAGTTCTTC
many	TRBV5-1	TRBJ2-3	NA	CASSLGREQDTQYF	TGCGCCAGCAGCTTGGGACGGGAGCAAGATACGCAGTATTTT
many	TRBV15	TRBJ2-5	TRBD1	CATSRAWGQETQYF	TGTGCCACCAGCAGAGCCTGGGGACAGGAGACCCAGTACTTC
NA	TRBV2	TRBJ2-2	TRBD2	CASNLAGGLNTGELFF	TGTGCCAGCAATTTAGCGGGAGGGCTAAACACCGGGGAGCTGTTTTTT
many	TRBV20-1	TRBJ1-5	NA	CSARRQGTLSNQPQHF	TGCAGTGCTAGAAGGCAGGGGACCTTAAGCAATCAGCCCCAGCATTTT
NA	TRBV6-5	TRBJ2-3	TRBD1	CASSPGQHTDAQYF	TGTGCCAGTTCTCCGGGACAGCACACAGATGCGCAGTATTTT
many	TRBV19	TRBJ2-7	NA	CASSMGGLGYEQYF	TGTGCCAGTAGTATGGGAGGTTTGGGCTACGAGCAGTACTTC
once	TRBV20-1	TRBJ1-2	NA	CSASGLAGDYGYTF	TGCAGTGCTAGTGGACTAGCGGGAGACTATGGCTACACCTTC
NA	TRBV7-9	TRBJ1-3	NA	CASSFPPQGFNTIYF	TGTGCCAGCAGCTTCCCCCCCCAGGGGTTTAACACCATATATTTT
NA	TRBV7-9	TRBJ2-1	TRBD2	CASSLDGRIDEQFF	TGTGCCAGCAGCTTAGACGGGAGGATTGATGAGCAGTTCTTC
NA	TRBV10-3	TRBJ1-1	NA	CATVEGDYTEAFF	TGTGCCACCGTCGAAGGGGATTACACTGAAGCTTTCTTT